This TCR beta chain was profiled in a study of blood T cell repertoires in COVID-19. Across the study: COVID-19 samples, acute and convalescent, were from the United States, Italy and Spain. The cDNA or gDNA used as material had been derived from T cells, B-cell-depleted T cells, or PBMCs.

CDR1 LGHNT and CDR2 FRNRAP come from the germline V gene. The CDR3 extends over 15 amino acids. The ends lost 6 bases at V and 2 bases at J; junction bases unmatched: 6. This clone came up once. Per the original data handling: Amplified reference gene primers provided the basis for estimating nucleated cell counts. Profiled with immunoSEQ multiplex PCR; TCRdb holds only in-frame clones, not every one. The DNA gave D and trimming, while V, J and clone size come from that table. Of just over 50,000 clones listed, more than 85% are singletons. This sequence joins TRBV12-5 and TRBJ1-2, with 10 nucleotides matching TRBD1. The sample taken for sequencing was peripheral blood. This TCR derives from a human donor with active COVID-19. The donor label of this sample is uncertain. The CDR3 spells CASGPGQGRNYGYTF. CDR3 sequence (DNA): TGTGCTAGTGGCCCGGGACAGGGGCGGAACTATGGCTACACCTTC. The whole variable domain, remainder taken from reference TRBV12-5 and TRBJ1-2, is DARVTQTPRHKVTEMGQEVTMRCQPILGHNTVFWYRQTMMQGLELLAYFRNRAPLDDSGMPKDRFSAEMPDATLATLKIQPSEPRDSAVYFCASGPGQGRNYGYTFGSGTRLTVV.